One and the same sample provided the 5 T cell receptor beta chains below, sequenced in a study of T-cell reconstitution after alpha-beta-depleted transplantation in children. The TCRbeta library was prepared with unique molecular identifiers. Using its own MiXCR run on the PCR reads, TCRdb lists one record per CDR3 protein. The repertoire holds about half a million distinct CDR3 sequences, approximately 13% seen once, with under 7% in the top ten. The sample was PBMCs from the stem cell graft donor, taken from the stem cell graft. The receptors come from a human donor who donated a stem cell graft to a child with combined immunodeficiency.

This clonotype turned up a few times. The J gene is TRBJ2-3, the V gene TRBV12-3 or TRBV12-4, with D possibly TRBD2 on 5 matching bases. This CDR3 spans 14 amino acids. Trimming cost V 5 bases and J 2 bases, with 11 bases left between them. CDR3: CASSRRDFTDTQYF. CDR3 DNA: TGTGCCAGCAGTAGACGGGATTTCACAGATACGCAGTATTTT.

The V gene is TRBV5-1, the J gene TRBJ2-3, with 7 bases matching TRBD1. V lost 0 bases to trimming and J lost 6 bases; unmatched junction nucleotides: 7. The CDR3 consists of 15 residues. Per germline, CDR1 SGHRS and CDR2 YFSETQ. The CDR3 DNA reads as TGCGCCAGCAGCTTGGTCGCGGCGGACAGGGATACGCAGTATTTT. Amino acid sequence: CASSLVAADRDTQYF.

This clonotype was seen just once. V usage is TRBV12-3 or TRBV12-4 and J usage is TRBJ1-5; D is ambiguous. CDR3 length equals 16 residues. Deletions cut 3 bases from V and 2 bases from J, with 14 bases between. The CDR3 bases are TGTGCCAGCAGTTTTGAAGAGGGTCGGGGCAATCAGCCCCAGCATTTT. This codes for CASSFEEGRGNQPQHF.

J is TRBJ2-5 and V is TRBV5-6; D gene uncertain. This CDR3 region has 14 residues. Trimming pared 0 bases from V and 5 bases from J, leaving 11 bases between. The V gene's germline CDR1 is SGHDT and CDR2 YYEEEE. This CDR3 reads CASSLGTVRETQYF. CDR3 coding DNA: TGTGCCAGCAGCTTGGGCACCGTGAGGGAGACCCAGTACTTC.

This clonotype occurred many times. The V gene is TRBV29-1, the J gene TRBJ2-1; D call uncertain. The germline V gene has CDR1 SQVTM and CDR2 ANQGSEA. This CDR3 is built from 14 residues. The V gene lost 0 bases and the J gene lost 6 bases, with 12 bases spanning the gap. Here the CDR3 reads CSVEEHGLTNEQFF. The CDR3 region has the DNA TGCAGCGTTGAAGAGCACGGTCTGACCAATGAGCAGTTCTTC.